This is a list of T cell receptor beta chains from one sample in a study of metastatic and nonmetastatic thyroid tumors. With MiXCR, TCRdb reprocessed the PCR reads. The sample yields around 50,000 clones, less than 25% seen once. The sample consisted of blood. The receptors derive from a male donor with papillary thyroid cancer or a benign thyroid nodule (not recorded which). Some clones in this sample may be carry-over from other donors' samples. CDR3s include the opening cysteine and the closing phenylalanine or tryptophan. A D gene is named only where the DNA matches it firmly. Expanded clones get a size class; other rows say once, few or many, or leave the size out.

TRBV4-1,many,TRBJ2-1,TRBD1,CASGHPGTGNEQFF,TGCGCCAGCGGCCATCCCGGGACAGGGAATGAGCAGTTCTTC
TRBV20-1,-,TRBJ2-5,-,CSARVGGRDWETQYF,TGCAGTGCTAGAGTAGGGGGGCGGGACTGGGAGACCCAGTACTTC
TRBV12-3/TRBV12-4,many,TRBJ2-1,-,CASSFLSFIQGYSSYNEQFF,TGTGCCAGCAGTTTCCTCTCATTCATACAGGGCTATAGCTCCTACAATGAGCAGTTCTTC
TRBV20-1,-,TRBJ1-1,-,CSARDSSLGGRTEAFF,TGCAGTGCTAGAGACAGTTCGTTGGGGGGGAGGACTGAAGCTTTCTTT
TRBV6-1,few,TRBJ1-1,-,CAILVGGSATEAFF,TGTGCCATCCTCGTGGGGGGCAGTGCGACTGAAGCTTTCTTT
TRBV12-5,-,TRBJ1-2,TRBD1,CASRRQGAYLDGYTF,TGTGCTAGCAGGAGACAGGGAGCCTATTTAGATGGCTACACCTTC
TRBV24-1,many,TRBJ2-1,TRBD2,CATSGSGTSINEQFF,TGTGCCACCAGTGGCTCCGGGACTAGCATCAATGAGCAGTTCTTC
TRBV28,-,TRBJ1-4,TRBD1,CASTLGGQGAKKLFF,TGTGCCAGCACTTTAGGGGGACAGGGGGCGAAAAAACTGTTTTTT
TRBV12-3/TRBV12-4,many,TRBJ2-7,-,CASSLMGEGSYEQYF,TGTGCCAGCAGTTTGATGGGGGAAGGCTCCTACGAGCAGTACTTC
TRBV20-1,many,TRBJ2-1,-,CSAKDYLSSYNEQFF,TGCAGTGCGAAGGACTACCTAAGCTCCTACAATGAGCAGTTCTTC
TRBV5-1,-,TRBJ2-3,TRBD1,CASKPGQNTDTQYF,TGCGCCAGCAAGCCGGGACAGAACACAGATACGCAGTATTTT
TRBV6-1,-,TRBJ2-7,-,CASSESQGISYEQYF,TGTGCCAGTAGTGAAAGCCAGGGGATCTCCTACGAGCAGTACTTC
TRBV28,-,TRBJ2-7,-,CASSLPTRAVAEQYF,TGTGCCAGCAGTTTACCTACTAGGGCGGTCGCCGAGCAGTACTTC
TRBV12-3/TRBV12-4,many,TRBJ2-1,TRBD2,CASSSGRPGNEQFF,TGTGCCAGCAGTAGCGGGAGACCGGGCAATGAGCAGTTCTTC
TRBV11-2,many,TRBJ2-5,-,CASSPQLGVQETQYF,TGTGCCAGCAGCCCTCAACTTGGAGTCCAAGAGACCCAGTACTTC
TRBV4-2,many,TRBJ2-1,-,CASSQAGDEQFF,TGTGCCAGCAGCCAAGCGGGCGATGAGCAGTTCTTC
TRBV5-5,many,TRBJ1-1,-,CASSSTDTEAFF,TGTGCCAGCAGCTCGACGGACACTGAAGCTTTCTTT
TRBV27,many,TRBJ1-2,-,CASSLPDGYGYTF,TGTGCCAGCAGTCTCCCAGACGGATATGGCTACACCTTC
TRBV6-1,-,TRBJ1-3,-,CASSEAHGTSSGSTIYF,TGTGCCAGCAGTGAAGCGCATGGGACAAGCTCTGGAAGCACCATATATTTT
TRBV18,many,TRBJ2-3,TRBD1,CASSPVWTGSTDTQYF,TGTGCCAGCTCACCAGTATGGACAGGTAGCACAGATACGCAGTATTTT
TRBV4-2,many,TRBJ2-7,TRBD2,CASSRNAGLAPNSEQYF,TGTGCCAGCAGCCGGAACGCGGGACTAGCGCCTAATAGCGAGCAGTACTTC
TRBV18,-,TRBJ1-6,-,CASSFGGRSGSPLHF,TGTGCCAGCTCATTCGGGGGCAGGAGTGGATCACCCCTCCACTTT
TRBV19,-,TRBJ1-1,-,CASSIGGNRREAFF,TGTGCCAGTAGTATTGGTGGGAACAGGCGTGAAGCTTTCTTT